This T cell receptor (beta chain) was retrieved from a study of cytomegalovirus exposure and HLA in healthy donors. PCR used 60 Vbeta primers and 13 Jbeta primers. Data came from immunoSEQ multiplex PCR; TCRdb stores just in-frame clones and leaves some out. In the table there are about 130,000 clones, more than 65% of which are singletons. V lost 0 bases, J lost 4 bases, and 17 bases lay in between. In germline, CDR1 is SGHRS, CDR2 YFSETQ. The length of the CDR3 is 16 residues. Study observations and caveats: Most TCR sequences proved rare, with some public TCRs found in many donors. Earlier analysis looked at TCR beta V segments, and most were productive about 90% or about 30% of the time.

A note on this clone: Its cognate antigen is unknown.

The chain joins TRBV5-1 to TRBJ2-7; D uncertain. The receptor comes from a young man in good health and CMV-seropositive. The sequencing sample was made of PBMCs. CDR3 region: CASSLDGGVGQYEQYF. The CDR3 DNA sequence: TGCGCCAGCAGCTTGGATGGTGGAGTGGGTCAATACGAGCAGTACTTC.